A selection of T cell receptor beta chains follows, all from one sample in a study of human T cells and chemical hapten exposure. Each CDR3 protein is one row after TCRdb ran MiXCR on the RACE reads. Among 85,000 to 100,000 distinct CDR3 sequences listed, 11% were seen once. The sample consisted of whole blood, taken in connection with sensitization to the hapten diphenylcyclopropenone (DPC). The receptors shown here come from a man aged 40-55 years with alopecia areata. Some clones in this sample may be carry-over from other donors' samples. Each CDR3 is given with its conserved first and last residue. The D gene is left open where the match is weak. Clone size is given for some rows only: seen once, a few or many times, or a class if the clone is expanded.

v_gene,d_gene,len,abundance,j_gene,CDR3aa,CDR3nt
TRBV2,-,16,-,TRBJ2-4,CASRQQWILAKNIQYF,TGTGCCAGCAGACAACAGTGGATACTAGCCAAAAACATTCAGTACTTC
TRBV5-8,TRBD1,16,many,TRBJ1-4,CASSRRGQALNEKLFF,TGTGCCAGCAGCCGGAGGGGGCAGGCCCTTAATGAAAAACTGTTTTTT
TRBV21-1,-,14,-,TRBJ2-1,CASSPGPTGDEQFF,TGTGCCAGCAGCCCGGGACCCACCGGGGATGAGCAGTTCTTC
TRBV2,TRBD1,15,many,TRBJ1-2,CASSPPGQGNYGYTF,TGTGCCAGCAGCCCGCCGGGACAGGGAAACTATGGCTACACCTTC
TRBV11-2,TRBD1,18,many,TRBJ1-6,CASSRRSGTGLKNSPLHF,TGTGCCAGCAGCCGAAGAAGCGGGACAGGGCTCAAAAATTCACCCCTCCACTTT
TRBV5-8,-,15,-,TRBJ2-1,CASSSGTASYNEQFF,TGTGCCAGCAGCTCCGGGACTGCTTCCTACAATGAGCAGTTCTTC
TRBV20-1,-,14,many,TRBJ1-3,CSARREVAGNTIHF,TGCAGTGCTAGGAGGGAGGTCGCTGGAAACACCATACATTTT
TRBV27,-,13,-,TRBJ1-2,CASSLWGDYGYTF,TGTGCCAGCAGTCTTTGGGGCGACTATGGCTACACCTTC
TRBV12-3/TRBV12-4,TRBD1,14,-,TRBJ1-4,CASRPATGVEKLFF,TGTGCCAGCAGACCCGCGACAGGGGTCGAAAAACTGTTTTTT
TRBV3-1,-,12,many,TRBJ1-2,CASSLRDRGYTF,TGTGCCAGCAGCCTCCGGGATAGGGGCTACACCTTC
TRBV20-1,TRBD2,15,-,TRBJ2-7,CSAPPASGAGREQYF,TGCAGTGCGCCACCCGCGAGCGGGGCCGGGCGGGAGCAGTACTTC
TRBV24-1,TRBD2,13,-,TRBJ2-1,CAGTSGSYNEQFF,TGTGCCGGGACTAGCGGGAGCTACAATGAGCAGTTCTTC
TRBV12-3/TRBV12-4,-,18,few,TRBJ2-6,CASSSRGTRNSGANVLTF,TGTGCCAGCAGTTCCCGTGGGACGAGAAACTCTGGGGCCAACGTCCTGACTTTC
TRBV7-9,TRBD2,19,few,TRBJ2-3,CASSSTGLAGEAHQDTQYF,TGTGCCAGCAGCTCCACCGGACTAGCGGGAGAAGCCCACCAAGATACGCAGTATTTT
TRBV12-3/TRBV12-4,TRBD1,15,-,TRBJ1-1,CASSFMGQGNTEAFF,TGTGCCAGCAGTTTCATGGGACAGGGGAACACTGAAGCTTTCTTT
TRBV5-1,TRBD2,18,-,TRBJ2-3,CASSLEVAGEWNTDTQYF,TGCGCCAGCAGCTTGGAGGTAGCGGGAGAATGGAACACAGATACGCAGTATTTT
TRBV28,TRBD2,15,few,TRBJ2-3,CASRAAGGSTDTQYF,TGTGCCAGCAGGGCAGCGGGAGGGTCCACAGATACGCAGTATTTT
TRBV24-1,-,14,few,TRBJ1-1,CATSDSGYATEAFF,TGTGCCACCAGTGACTCAGGGTATGCCACTGAAGCTTTCTTT
TRBV4-3,TRBD1,18,many,TRBJ1-1,CASSQDGPGQGWNTEAFF,TGCGCCAGCAGCCAAGATGGACCGGGACAGGGTTGGAACACTGAAGCTTTCTTT
TRBV24-1,-,12,few,TRBJ2-7,CATSEKPGEQYF,TGTGCCACCAGTGAGAAGCCGGGGGAGCAGTACTTC
TRBV6-2/TRBV6-3,-,13,many,TRBJ1-5,CASSQVLIEPQHF,TGTGCCAGCAGCCAGGTTTTAATTGAGCCCCAGCATTTT
TRBV20-1,-,14,-,TRBJ2-7,CSADGGQGTYEQYF,TGCAGTGCTGATGGGGGCCAGGGGACTTACGAGCAGTACTTC
TRBV10-3,TRBD1,15,many,TRBJ1-6,CAISPRDRGDSPLHF,TGTGCCATCAGCCCCCGGGACAGGGGTGATTCACCCCTCCACTTT
TRBV12-3/TRBV12-4,-,12,-,TRBJ2-1,CASSFYHNEQFF,TGTGCCAGCAGTTTCTATCACAATGAGCAGTTCTTC
TRBV29-1,-,11,many,TRBJ2-7,CSARDTYEQYF,TGCAGCGCCCGGGACACCTACGAGCAGTACTTC
TRBV6-2/TRBV6-3,TRBD2,16,-,TRBJ2-4,CASSGRLAGSKNIQYF,TGTGCCAGCAGCGGAAGACTAGCGGGGAGCAAAAACATTCAGTACTTC
TRBV11-3,-,13,many,TRBJ2-1,CASSLELRSEQFF,TGTGCCAGCAGCTTAGAGTTAAGGTCTGAGCAGTTCTTC
TRBV25-1,TRBD1,14,many,TRBJ2-3,CASQGQGPTDTQYF,TGTGCCAGTCAAGGACAGGGGCCCACAGATACGCAGTATTTT
TRBV7-9,-,17,many,TRBJ1-6,CASSLEETLSGDSPLHF,TGTGCCAGCAGCTTAGAGGAGACCCTCTCGGGGGATTCACCCCTCCACTTT
TRBV5-1,-,16,few,TRBJ2-6,CASSFNSDSGANVLTF,TGCGCCAGCAGCTTCAACTCCGACTCTGGGGCCAACGTCCTGACTTTC
TRBV5-1,TRBD2,15,few,TRBJ2-7,CASSQGLAGTHEQYF,TGCGCCAGCAGCCAGGGACTAGCGGGAACGCACGAGCAGTACTTC